This entry is about one T cell receptor (beta chain). Its antigen is still unknown. The junction and the germline gene differ at one end; a read error may be behind it. This record belongs to a study of T cells in Graves' hyperthyroidism and ophthalmopathy. Template material for amplifying TCR beta CDR3 regions consisted of RNA transcripts. The HTBI primer set was used in a first-round RT-PCR of the TCR CDR3. MiXCR, applied by TCRdb to the multiplex PCR reads, yields one record per CDR3 protein. The sample has 550,000 to 600,000 distinct CDR3 sequences; 46% are singletons. Points from the study as a whole: Most thyroid clonotypes with frequency above 0.001 were detected in blood.

A patient was excluded if there was uncontrolled infection, other autoimmune disease, pregnancy or lactation. Clinical symptoms, serum thyroxine, TRAb, thyroid ultrasound and orbital computed tomography established diagnosis. This receptor was taken from an adult woman with Graves' disease, either hyperthyroidism or ophthalmopathy (not recorded which). The sample was peripheral blood or thyroid tissue (not recorded which).

CDR3 region: CSSSLAGTGGKHQPQHF. As DNA, the CDR3 is TGCTCCAGCAGCTTGGCCGGGACAGGGGGCAAGCATCAGCCCCAGCATTTT. The V call is TRBV5-1, the J call TRBJ1-5; 12 bases line up with TRBD1. There are 17 residues in the CDR3. Germline V gene sequence: CDR1 SGHRS, CDR2 YFSETQ.